A selection of T cell receptor beta chains follows, all from one sample in a study of T cell responses to AZD1222 COVID-19 vaccine. Here immunoSEQ multiplex PCR was the method, and the copy in TCRdb shows in-frame clones only, minus some. The data contain around 58,000 clones, roughly 90% of them seen just once; the ten biggest clones take up about 14%. Sequenced material: peripheral blood, taken 28 days after the second AZD1222 dose. These receptors came from an adult who received the AZD1222 COVID-19 vaccine. Both conserved end residues are part of each CDR3. Fields, in order: clone size, J gene, V gene, D gene, CDR3 protein, CDR3 DNA. A D gene is named only where the DNA matches it firmly. Clone size is stated in some rows and not others, as once, few, many or a class when expanded.

.	TRBJ2-3	TRBV12-3/TRBV12-4	.	CASRPTSTDTQYF	TGTGCCAGCAGGCCTACTAGCACAGATACGCAGTATTTT
.	TRBJ1-4	TRBV5-4	.	CASSREENEKLFF	TGTGCCAGCAGCAGGGAGGAGAATGAAAAACTGTTTTTT
.	TRBJ2-1	TRBV6-5	.	CASSYSGNEQFF	TGTGCCAGCAGTTACTCAGGCAATGAGCAGTTCTTC
.	TRBJ1-6	TRBV7-3	.	CANSLMGGRNSPLHF	TGTGCCAACAGCTTAATGGGAGGAAGAAATTCACCCCTCCACTTT
.	TRBJ2-1	TRBV12-3/TRBV12-4	.	CASSLRGNSEQFF	TGTGCCAGCAGTTTGAGGGGGAATAGTGAGCAGTTCTTC
.	TRBJ2-7	TRBV11-2	.	CASSRSGTITSYEQYF	TGTGCCAGCAGCCGATCCGGGACAATCACTTCCTACGAGCAGTACTTC
.	TRBJ2-1	TRBV10-3	TRBD2	CAIQTGLAGEQFF	TGTGCCATTCAGACCGGACTAGCGGGTGAGCAGTTCTTC
.	TRBJ1-5	TRBV29-1	.	CSVKTISNQPQHF	TGCAGCGTTAAGACCATTAGCAATCAGCCCCAGCATTTT
.	TRBJ1-5	TRBV27	.	CASSLNTGTINHQPQHF	TGTGCCAGCAGTTTAAACACCGGGACAATAAACCATCAGCCCCAGCATTTT
.	TRBJ1-5	TRBV2	.	CVWTQASNQPQHF	TGTGTATGGACCCAGGCTAGCAATCAGCCCCAGCATTTT
.	TRBJ2-7	TRBV6-5	.	CASSYSFLGNYEQYF	TGTGCCAGCAGTTACTCGTTTTTGGGCAACTACGAGCAGTACTTC
.	TRBJ2-7	TRBV30	.	CAWSKSGGGYEQYF	TGTGCCTGGAGTAAGTCAGGGGGAGGATACGAGCAGTACTTC
.	TRBJ2-7	TRBV6-5	TRBD1	CAGRTGGMDEQYF	TGTGCCGGAAGGACAGGGGGCATGGACGAGCAGTACTTC
once	TRBJ1-6	TRBV7-9	.	CASSLSGDSPLHF	TGTGCCAGCAGCCTCTCAGGGGATTCACCCCTCCACTTT
.	TRBJ2-3	TRBV19	TRBD2	CASSISSSGSTTDTQYF	TGTGCCAGTAGTATTTCCTCTAGCGGGTCAACCACAGATACGCAGTATTTT
.	TRBJ1-2	TRBV15	.	CATSRDLQKGDYGYTF	TGTGCCACCAGCAGAGATTTGCAGAAAGGGGACTATGGCTACACCTTC
.	TRBJ2-2	TRBV11-1	.	CASKGSGSNTGELFF	TGTGCCAGCAAGGGGAGCGGATCGAACACCGGGGAGCTGTTTTTT
few	TRBJ1-1	TRBV7-9	.	CASSLGTMNTEAFF	TGTGCCAGCAGCTTAGGCACTATGAACACTGAAGCTTTCTTT
.	TRBJ2-1	TRBV21-1	.	CASSKEGGAAHPSYNEQFF	TGTGCCAGCAGCAAAGAGGGGGGAGCGGCCCACCCCTCCTACAATGAGCAGTTCTTC
.	TRBJ2-1	TRBV7-8	.	CASSLDGPLDEQFF	TGTGCCAGCAGCTTAGATGGCCCACTGGATGAGCAGTTCTTC
.	TRBJ2-1	TRBV4-2	.	CASSQERGGYEQFF	TGTGCCAGCAGCCAAGAACGAGGAGGGTATGAGCAGTTCTTC
once	TRBJ2-3	TRBV7-9	.	CASSFTGQRTDTQYF	TGTGCCAGCAGCTTTACAGGACAGCGCACAGATACGCAGTATTTT
.	TRBJ2-7	TRBV30	TRBD2	CAWSGLAGGEQYF	TGTGCCTGGAGTGGTCTAGCGGGAGGCGAGCAGTACTTC
.	TRBJ2-5	TRBV7-3	.	CASSPGPSETQYF	TGTGCCAGCAGTCCGGGGCCCAGCGAGACCCAGTACTTC
.	TRBJ2-1	TRBV7-9	.	CASSLWENNEQFF	TGTGCCAGCAGCTTATGGGAGAACAATGAGCAGTTCTTC
.	TRBJ2-3	TRBV18	TRBD2	CASSPPTSGLLSTDTQYF	TGTGCCAGCTCACCACCGACTAGCGGTTTGCTTAGCACAGATACGCAGTATTTT
few	TRBJ2-3	TRBV10-1	.	CASSESYRDTDTQYF	TGCGCCAGCAGTGAGTCGTACAGGGACACAGATACGCAGTATTTT
.	TRBJ1-5	TRBV28	.	CASSPQMGNQPQHF	TGTGCCAGCAGCCCCCAGATGGGTAATCAGCCCCAGCATTTT
.	TRBJ1-5	TRBV7-4	.	CASSPHGGLGQPQHF	TGTGCCAGCAGCCCACATGGGGGGCTAGGTCAGCCCCAGCATTTT
.	TRBJ2-1	TRBV21-1	.	CASSRLKGPTNNEQFF	TGTGCCAGCAGCAGACTCAAGGGACCCACAAACAATGAGCAGTTCTTC
.	TRBJ1-1	TRBV7-3	.	CASSIQHRNTEAFF	TGTGCCAGCAGCATCCAACACCGGAACACTGAAGCTTTCTTT
.	TRBJ1-6	TRBV30	.	CAWSVRRSGGNSPLHF	TGTGCCTGGAGTGTACGTAGGTCAGGTGGGAATTCACCCCTCCACTTT
.	TRBJ2-1	TRBV21-1	.	CASDTSGRKLISSYNEQFF	TGTGCCAGCGATACTAGCGGGAGAAAACTTATAAGCTCCTACAATGAGCAGTTCTTC
once	TRBJ2-1	TRBV2	TRBD2	CASSEVSGTYNEQFF	TGTGCCAGCAGTGAAGTTAGCGGGACCTACAATGAGCAGTTCTTC
.	TRBJ1-2	TRBV7-2	TRBD1	CASSSAGTGFNGYTF	TGTGCCAGCAGCTCCGCCGGGACAGGGTTTAATGGCTACACCTTC
.	TRBJ2-1	TRBV11-1	.	CASSSLGGEPYNEQFF	TGTGCCAGCAGCTCCCTTGGGGGAGAACCTTACAATGAGCAGTTCTTC
.	TRBJ1-2	TRBV19	.	CASSMGMRTTSYWDYGYTF	TGTGCCAGTAGTATGGGGATGAGGACAACATCCTACTGGGACTATGGCTACACCTTC
.	TRBJ1-5	TRBV2	TRBD1	CASAPAGADRDQPQHF	TGTGCCAGCGCCCCCGCCGGGGCGGACAGGGATCAGCCCCAGCATTTT
.	TRBJ2-1	TRBV18	.	CASSPQASYNEQFF	TGTGCCAGCTCACCCCAAGCTTCGTACAATGAGCAGTTCTTC
.	TRBJ1-1	TRBV12-3/TRBV12-4	.	CASSFESTEAFF	TGTGCCAGCAGTTTTGAAAGCACTGAAGCTTTCTTT
.	TRBJ2-3	TRBV7-2	.	CAGSRDTSGVDTQYF	TGTGCCGGGAGCCGGGACACATCAGGGGTGGATACGCAGTATTTT
.	TRBJ1-3	TRBV7-2	.	CASSLRWRNSGNTIYF	TGTGCCAGCAGCTTAAGGTGGCGCAACTCTGGAAACACCATATATTTT
.	TRBJ1-1	TRBV11-2	.	CASSLFGFVNTEAFF	TGTGCCAGCAGCTTGTTTGGGTTCGTGAACACTGAAGCTTTCTTT
.	TRBJ2-6	TRBV30	.	CAWTTGSGANVLTF	TGTGCCTGGACCACAGGCTCTGGGGCCAACGTCCTGACTTTC
once	TRBJ1-2	TRBV12-3/TRBV12-4	.	CASSLGPYYGYTF	TGTGCCAGCAGTCTAGGGCCTTACTATGGCTACACCTTC
.	TRBJ1-1	TRBV19	.	CASSDQPNTEAFF	TGTGCCAGTAGTGACCAGCCGAACACTGAAGCTTTCTTT
.	TRBJ2-3	TRBV19	.	CASSIGGTDTQYF	TGTGCCAGTAGTATCGGAGGCACAGATACGCAGTATTTT
.	TRBJ2-3	TRBV27	.	CASSSPGAPGTDTQYF	TGTGCCAGCAGTTCACCGGGAGCTCCCGGGACAGATACGCAGTATTTT
.	TRBJ2-2	TRBV15	TRBD2	CATSRDILAGVGGELFF	TGTGCCACCAGCAGAGATATACTAGCGGGAGTTGGCGGGGAGCTGTTTTTT
.	TRBJ2-7	TRBV12-3/TRBV12-4	.	CASLGDKVYEQYF	TGTGCCAGCCTGGGGGACAAGGTCTACGAGCAGTACTTC
.	TRBJ2-4	TRBV7-9	.	CASSSYSQRAKNIQYF	TGTGCCAGCAGCTCGTACAGCCAGAGGGCCAAAAACATTCAGTACTTC
.	TRBJ1-1	TRBV7-2	.	CASSPTPGVGTEAFF	TGTGCCAGCAGCCCGACCCCAGGGGTCGGCACTGAAGCTTTCTTT
.	TRBJ1-4	TRBV5-4	.	CASSLAGTNEKLFF	TGTGCCAGCAGCTTGGCAGGGACTAATGAAAAACTGTTTTTT
.	TRBJ2-7	TRBV29-1	TRBD2	CSVRGLAGDGQYF	TGCAGCGTCCGGGGGCTAGCGGGAGACGGGCAGTACTTC
.	TRBJ2-7	TRBV5-6	TRBD2	CASSLLRGWGGVDYEQYF	TGTGCCAGCAGCTTGCTGCGGGGCTGGGGAGGGGTCGACTACGAGCAGTACTTC